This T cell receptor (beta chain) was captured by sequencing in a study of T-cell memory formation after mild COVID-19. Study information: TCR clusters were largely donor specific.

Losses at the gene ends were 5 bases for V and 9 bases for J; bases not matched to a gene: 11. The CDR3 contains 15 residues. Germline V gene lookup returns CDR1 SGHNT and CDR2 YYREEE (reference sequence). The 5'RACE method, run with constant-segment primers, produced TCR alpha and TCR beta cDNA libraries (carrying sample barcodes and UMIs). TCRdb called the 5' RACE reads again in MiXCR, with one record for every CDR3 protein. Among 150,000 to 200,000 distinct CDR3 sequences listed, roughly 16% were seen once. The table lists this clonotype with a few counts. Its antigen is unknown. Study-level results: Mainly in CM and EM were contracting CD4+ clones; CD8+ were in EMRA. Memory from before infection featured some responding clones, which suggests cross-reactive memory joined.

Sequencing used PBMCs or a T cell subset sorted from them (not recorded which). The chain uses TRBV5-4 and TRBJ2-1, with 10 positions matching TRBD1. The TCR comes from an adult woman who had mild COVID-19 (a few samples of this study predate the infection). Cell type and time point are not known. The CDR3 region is CASRTGTGVGGEQFF. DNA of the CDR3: TGTGCCAGCAGGACCGGGACAGGGGTAGGGGGTGAGCAGTTCTTC.